This T cell receptor (beta chain) originates from a study of blood T cell repertoires in COVID-19. Germline values: CDR1 MNHEY, CDR2 SVGAGI. Losses at the gene ends were 3 bases for V and 7 bases for J; bases not matched to a gene: 6. The CDR3 is 15 residues long. This clone showed up just once. TCRdb's table, derived via immunoSEQ multiplex PCR, lists solely in-frame clones and lacks some. The sample has 280,000 or so clones; 85% are singletons. The rearrangement joins TRBV6-5 to TRBJ1-4; 9 bases line up with TRBD1. The receptor was isolated from a woman aged 50 to 60 who had recovered from COVID-19. Sequencing was performed on PBMCs or T cells enriched from blood (not recorded which). The CDR3 DNA is TGTGCCAGCAGTTATGGCGGGACAGGGAGTGAAAAACTGTTTTTT. Residues: CASSYGGTGSEKLFF.